This note documents a single T cell receptor (beta chain) sequence. The repertoire was sequenced with immunoSEQ multiplex PCR; TCRdb's copy has only in-frame clones and lacks some. The sample yields 35,000 to 40,000 clones, 35% to 45% seen once. This entry comes from a study of neoadjuvant anti-PD-1 for oral cavity cancer. Time point specified: after neoadjuvant nivolumab, at surgical resection. Patients had HPV-negative, locally advanced oral cavity squamous cell carcinoma. This CDR3 comprises 16 residues. Looked up from germline, CDR1 is SGHTS and CDR2 is YDEGEE. The ends were cut back, 1 base at V and 5 bases at J, with 16 bases in the middle.

The clonotype comes from a person aged 35-79 years with oral cavity squamous cell carcinoma. The input for sequencing was tumor tissue, taken after nivolumab (anti-PD-1) treatment. The rearrangement links TRBV5-8 to TRBJ1-5; TRBD1 might be the D (6 bases). CDR3 DNA: TGTGCCAGCAGCTTGAGGGTTGGGGGGCCCGATCAGCCCCAGCATTTT. Translated, it gives CASSLRVGGPDQPQHF.